What follows are 2 T cell receptor beta chains derived from one specimen sequenced in a study of blood T cell repertoires in COVID-19. The data were produced by immunoSEQ multiplex PCR, yet TCRdb's version contains in-frame clones alone and is incomplete. The table shows approximately 97,000 clones, with 70% to 90% occurring only once. The material sequenced was peripheral blood. The receptors stem from a man in his fifties with COVID-19, enrolled during active disease.

The chain joins TRBV6-6 to TRBJ1-2; 8 positions agree with TRBD1. After removal of 8 bases from V and 0 bases from J, the junction contained 5 bases not matched to a gene. The CDR3 has 14 amino acids. Germline loops: CDR1 MNHNY, CDR2 SVGAGI (reference sequence). The chain's CDR3 is CASAETGANYGYTF. In DNA, the CDR3 is TGTGCCAGCGCGGAGACAGGGGCTAACTATGGCTACACCTTC.

The V and J genes are TRBV5-1 and TRBJ2-3; tentative D call: TRBD2 (6 bases). This CDR3 has 15 amino acids. The germline V gene has CDR1 SGHRS and CDR2 YFSETQ. V lost 4 bases and J lost 1, with 13 bases in between. This chain's CDR3 is CASSLSGVRTDTQYF. Here the CDR3 DNA reads TGCGCCAGCAGCCTATCGGGGGTCCGCACAGATACGCAGTATTTT.